The T cell receptor beta chain under discussion was sequenced for a study of T cell repertoires in cytomegalovirus infection. In the study overall: It was the public TCR beta signatures that indicated both CMV infection and matching HLA type.

This clonotype has ten or more counts. MiXCR was run by TCRdb on the reads, yielding one entry per CDR3 protein. The repertoire includes approximately 550,000 distinct CDR3 sequences, approximately 16% of them detected once, and roughly a quarter sits in the top ten. With 1 base removed from V and 2 bases from J, the gap between germline ends came to 6 bases. This CDR3 contains 13 residues. CDR1 is SNHLY, CDR2 FYNNEI, per germline. This TCR came from a human donor in good health (CMV status not recorded). Some clones in this sample may be carry-over from other donors' samples. Sequenced material: CD8+ T cells from PBMCs. V gene TRBV2 combines with J gene TRBJ2-7; D is ambiguous. In DNA form, the CDR3 reads TGTGCCAGCAGTGAAGTCATAGCCTACGAGCAGTACTTC. Protein sequence: CASSEVIAYEQYF.